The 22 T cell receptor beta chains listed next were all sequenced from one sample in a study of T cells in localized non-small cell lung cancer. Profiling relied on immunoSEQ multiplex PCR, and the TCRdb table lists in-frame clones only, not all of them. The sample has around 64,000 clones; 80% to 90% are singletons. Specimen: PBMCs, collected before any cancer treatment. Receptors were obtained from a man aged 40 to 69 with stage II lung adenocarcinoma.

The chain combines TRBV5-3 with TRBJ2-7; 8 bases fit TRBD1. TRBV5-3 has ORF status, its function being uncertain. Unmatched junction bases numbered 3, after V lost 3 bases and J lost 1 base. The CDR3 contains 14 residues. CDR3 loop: CARSSDRASYEQYF. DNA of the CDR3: TGTGCCAGAAGCTCGGACAGGGCGTCCTACGAGCAGTACTTC.

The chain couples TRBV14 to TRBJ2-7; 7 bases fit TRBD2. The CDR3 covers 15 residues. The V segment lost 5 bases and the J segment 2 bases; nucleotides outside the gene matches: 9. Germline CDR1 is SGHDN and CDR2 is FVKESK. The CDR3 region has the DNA TGTGCCAGCAGCTCGCAACTAGCGACCACCTACGAGCAGTACTTC. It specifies CASSSQLATTYEQYF.

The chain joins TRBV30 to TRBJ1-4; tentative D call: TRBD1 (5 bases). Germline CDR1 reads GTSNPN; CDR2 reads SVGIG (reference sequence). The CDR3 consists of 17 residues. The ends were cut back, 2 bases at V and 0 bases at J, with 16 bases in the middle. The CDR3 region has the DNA TGTGCCTGGAGTCACCTGCTATTGGGGGCAACTAATGAAAAACTGTTTTTT. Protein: CAWSHLLLGATNEKLFF.

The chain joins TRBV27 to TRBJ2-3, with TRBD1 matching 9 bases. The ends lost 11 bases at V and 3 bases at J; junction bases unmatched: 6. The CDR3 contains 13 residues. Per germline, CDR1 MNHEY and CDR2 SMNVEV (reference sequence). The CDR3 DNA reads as TGTGCCGTCGGGACAGGGAGGACAGATACGCAGTATTTT. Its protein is CAVGTGRTDTQYF.

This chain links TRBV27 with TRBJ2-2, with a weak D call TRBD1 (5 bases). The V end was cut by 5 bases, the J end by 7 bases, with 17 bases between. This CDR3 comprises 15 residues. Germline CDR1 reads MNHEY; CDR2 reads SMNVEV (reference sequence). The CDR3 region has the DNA TGTGCCAGCAGTCCTTCGGGCAGGGTGGACGGGGAGCTGTTTTTT. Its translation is CASSPSGRVDGELFF.

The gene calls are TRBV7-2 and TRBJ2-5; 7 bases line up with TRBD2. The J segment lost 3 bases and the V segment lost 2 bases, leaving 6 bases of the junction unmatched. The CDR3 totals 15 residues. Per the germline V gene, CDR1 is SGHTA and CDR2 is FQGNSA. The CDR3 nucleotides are TGTGCCAGCAGCTTAAATCCCCTAGCGGAAGAGACCCAGTACTTC. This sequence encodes CASSLNPLAEETQYF.

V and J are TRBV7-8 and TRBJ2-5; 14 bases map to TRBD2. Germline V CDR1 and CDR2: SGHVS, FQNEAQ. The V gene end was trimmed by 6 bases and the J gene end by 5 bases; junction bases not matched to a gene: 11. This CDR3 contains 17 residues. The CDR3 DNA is TGTGCCAGCAGACACCGACTAGCGGGAGGGCCCGGGGAGACCCAGTACTTC. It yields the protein CASRHRLAGGPGETQYF. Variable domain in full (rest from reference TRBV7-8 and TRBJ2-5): GAGVSQSPRYKVAKRGQDVALRCDPISGHVSLFWYQQALGQGPEFLTYFQNEAQLDKSGLPSDRFFAERPEGSVSTLKIQRTQQEDSAVYLCASRHRLAGGPGETQYFGPGTRLLVL.

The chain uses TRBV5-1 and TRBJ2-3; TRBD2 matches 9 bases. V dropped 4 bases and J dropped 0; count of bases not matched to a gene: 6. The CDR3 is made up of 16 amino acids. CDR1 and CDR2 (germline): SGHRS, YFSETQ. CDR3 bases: TGCGCCAGCAGCCTTGGACTAGCGCCTAGCACAGATACGCAGTATTTT. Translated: CASSLGLAPSTDTQYF.

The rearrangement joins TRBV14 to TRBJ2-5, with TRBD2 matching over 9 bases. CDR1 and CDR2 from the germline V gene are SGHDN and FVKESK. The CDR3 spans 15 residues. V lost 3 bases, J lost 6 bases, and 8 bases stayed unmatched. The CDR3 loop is CASSQFDSGRKTQYF. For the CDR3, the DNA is TGTGCCAGCAGCCAGTTTGATAGCGGGAGAAAGACCCAGTACTTC. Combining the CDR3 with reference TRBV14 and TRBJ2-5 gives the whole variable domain EAGVTQFPSHSVIEKGQTVTLRCDPISGHDNLYWYRRVMGKEIKFLLHFVKESKQDESGMPNNRFLAERTGGTYSTLKVQPAELEDSGVYFCASSQFDSGRKTQYFGPGTRLLVL.

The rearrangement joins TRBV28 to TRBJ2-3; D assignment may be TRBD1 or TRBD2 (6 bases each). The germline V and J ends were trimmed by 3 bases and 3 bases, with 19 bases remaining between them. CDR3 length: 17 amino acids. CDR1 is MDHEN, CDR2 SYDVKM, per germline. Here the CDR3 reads CASSFGVSGRGTDTQYF. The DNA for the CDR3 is TGTGCCAGCAGTTTCGGGGTTAGCGGAAGGGGGACAGATACGCAGTATTTT.

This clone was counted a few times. In DNA, the CDR3 is TGTGCCAGCCCAGGGGGCACTGAAGCTTTCTTT. Its translation is CASPGGTEAFF. This chain connects TRBV5-8 to TRBJ1-1, with 7 nucleotides matching TRBD1. Germline V gene sequence: CDR1 SGHTS, CDR2 YDEGEE. CDR3 length: 11 amino acids. V was pared by 7 bases and J by 4 bases, with 1 base of the junction left unmatched.

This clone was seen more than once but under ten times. CDR3 residues: CASSQSMGTEAFF. The CDR3 DNA reads TGTGCCAGCAGCCAATCGATGGGGACTGAAGCTTTCTTT. The J gene is TRBJ1-1, the V gene TRBV16; D not resolved. Trimming cost V 0 bases and J 5 bases, with 7 bases left between them. Germline assignment: CDR1 KGHSY and CDR2 FQNENV. The CDR3 length is 13 residues.

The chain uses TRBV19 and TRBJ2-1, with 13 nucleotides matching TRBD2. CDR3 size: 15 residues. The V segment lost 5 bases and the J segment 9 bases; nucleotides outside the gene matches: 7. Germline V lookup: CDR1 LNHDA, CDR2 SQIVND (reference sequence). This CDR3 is CASSHRLAGGIEQFF. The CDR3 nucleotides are TGTGCCAGTAGTCATCGACTAGCGGGAGGAATTGAGCAGTTCTTC.

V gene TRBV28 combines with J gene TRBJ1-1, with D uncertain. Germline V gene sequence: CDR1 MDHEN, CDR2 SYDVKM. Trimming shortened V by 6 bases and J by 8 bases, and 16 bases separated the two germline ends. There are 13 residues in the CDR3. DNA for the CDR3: TGTGCCAGCAGCTCAGGCACCCAGTTGGAAGCTTTCTTT. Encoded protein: CASSSGTQLEAFF.

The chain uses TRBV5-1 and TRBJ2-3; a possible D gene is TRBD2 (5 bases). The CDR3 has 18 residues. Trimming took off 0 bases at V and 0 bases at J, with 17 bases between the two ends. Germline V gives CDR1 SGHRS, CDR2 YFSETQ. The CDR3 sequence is CASSLGPTRSLSTDTQYF. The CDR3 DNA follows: TGCGCCAGCAGCTTGGGCCCAACTAGATCGTTAAGCACAGATACGCAGTATTTT.

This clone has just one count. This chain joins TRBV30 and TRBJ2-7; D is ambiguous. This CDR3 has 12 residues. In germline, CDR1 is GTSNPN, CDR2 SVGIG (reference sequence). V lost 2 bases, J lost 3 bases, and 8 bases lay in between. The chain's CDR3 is CAWSTGVYEQYF. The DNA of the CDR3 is TGTGCCTGGAGTACCGGAGTCTACGAGCAGTACTTC.

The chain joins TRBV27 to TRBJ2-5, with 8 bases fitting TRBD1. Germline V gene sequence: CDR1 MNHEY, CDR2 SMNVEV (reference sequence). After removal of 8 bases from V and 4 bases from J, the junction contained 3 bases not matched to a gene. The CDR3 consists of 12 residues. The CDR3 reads CASRQGSETQYF. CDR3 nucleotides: TGTGCCAGCCGACAGGGGTCAGAGACCCAGTACTTC.

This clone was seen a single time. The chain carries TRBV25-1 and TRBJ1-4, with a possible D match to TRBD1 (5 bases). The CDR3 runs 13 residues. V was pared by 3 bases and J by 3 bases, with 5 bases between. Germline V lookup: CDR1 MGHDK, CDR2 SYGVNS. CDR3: CASSETANEKLFF. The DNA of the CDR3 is TGTGCCAGCAGTGAGACAGCTAATGAAAAACTGTTTTTT.

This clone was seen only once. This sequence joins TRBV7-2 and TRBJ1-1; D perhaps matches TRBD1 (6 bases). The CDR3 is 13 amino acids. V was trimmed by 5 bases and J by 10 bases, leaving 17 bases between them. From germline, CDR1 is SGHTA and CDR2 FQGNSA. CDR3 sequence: CASSPRGGSRAFF. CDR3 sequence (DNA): TGTGCCAGCAGCCCTCGAGGGGGTTCGAGAGCTTTCTTT.

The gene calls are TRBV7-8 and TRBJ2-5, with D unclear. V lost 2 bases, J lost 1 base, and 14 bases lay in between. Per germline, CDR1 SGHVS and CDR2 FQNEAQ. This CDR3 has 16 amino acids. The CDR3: CASSLSNRYLQETQYF. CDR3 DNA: TGTGCCAGCAGCTTATCGAACAGATATCTCCAAGAGACCCAGTACTTC.

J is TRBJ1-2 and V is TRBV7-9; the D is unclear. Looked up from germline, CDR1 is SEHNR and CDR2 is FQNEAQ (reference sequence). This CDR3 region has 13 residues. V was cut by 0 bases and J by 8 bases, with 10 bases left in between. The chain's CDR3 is CASSLAELRGYTF. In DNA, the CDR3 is TGTGCCAGCAGCTTAGCTGAGTTGAGGGGCTACACCTTC.

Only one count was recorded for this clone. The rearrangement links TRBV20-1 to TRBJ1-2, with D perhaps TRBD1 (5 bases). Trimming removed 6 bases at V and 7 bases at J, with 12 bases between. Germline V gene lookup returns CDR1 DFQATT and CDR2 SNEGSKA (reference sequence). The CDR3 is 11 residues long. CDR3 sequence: CSAGGEGGYTF. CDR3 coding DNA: TGCAGTGCCGGGGGGGAAGGTGGCTACACCTTC.